This TCR beta chain was documented in a study of regulatory T cells in long-lasting Graves disease. The germline V gene has CDR1 SGHVS and CDR2 FNYEAQ. Trimming took off 5 bases at V and 5 bases at J, with 15 bases between the two ends. The CDR3 has 14 residues. Findings of the study overall: The study found persistent patients shared more public clonotypes (approximately 2,700) than new patients (just over 950). Under persistent disease, TRBV28, TRBJ1-2 and TRBJ2-5 were used preferentially. TCR diversity was lower in persistent Graves' patients (versus newly diagnosed ones).

Stated time point: newly diagnosed GD, antithyroid drugs for less than 3 months. TCR sequences were obtained from RNA taken from PBMCs. With EDTA tubes as the receptacles, nine milliliters of peripheral blood were drawn. The sample holds many counts of this clonotype. What it binds is not known. Arm-PCR of CDR3 regions and iRepertoire HTBI primers were used to build TCR beta libraries. TCRdb reanalysed the multiplex PCR reads using MiXCR and keeps one entry per CDR3 protein. The table lists approximately 300,000 distinct CDR3 sequences, under 20% of them singletons. This clonotype was sampled from a female donor with Graves disease. This chain joins TRBV7-6 and TRBJ2-5; D might be TRBD2 (6 bases). Sample: peripheral blood mononuclear cells (PBMCs), taken at new diagnosis, from a patient treated with antithyroid drugs. CDR3 nucleotides: TGTGCCAGCAGCGGGTCGGAGGGTCCGGAGACCCAGTACTTC. This translates into CASSGSEGPETQYF.